This T cell receptor (beta chain) was sequenced in a study of read filtering for tumor transcriptome and immune sequencing. From about 400 ng of RNA, a library with molecular barcoded alpha/delta and beta/gamma adaptors was made. In TCRdb, the reads were re-called with MiXCR into one record per CDR3 protein. The sample carries approximately 62,000 distinct CDR3 sequences, roughly 20% recorded once. This clonotype was seen repeatedly, ten times or more. The CDR3 length is 13 residues. The germline gives CDR1 SGHTA, CDR2 FQGTGA. Trimming left V 5 bases short and J 5 bases short, with 12 bases between. Sequencing was done on a sample of a population of CD138-negative cells sorted from bone marrow. The receptor was derived from a donor aged 40 or older with multiple myeloma. The V gene is TRBV7-3, the J gene TRBJ1-1; a weak D match, TRBD1 (5 bases). The CDR3 DNA sequence: TGTGCCAGCAGCCCAAACGCAGGGACTGAAGCTTTCTTT. Translating it yields CASSPNAGTEAFF.